The text below deals with one T cell receptor (beta chain). The source of the sample is a study of metastatic and nonmetastatic thyroid tumors. Study-level information: Peripheral blood and tumor or nodule samples from malignant and benign thyroid patients were compared.

Using MiXCR, TCRdb reanalyzed the PCR reads. Here the sample spans about 18,000 clones, about 33% being singletons. Each patient came to thyroid surgery without any prior treatment (of any kind). The germline V and J ends were trimmed by 1 base and 7 bases, with 14 bases remaining between them. CDR1 LGHDT and CDR2 YNNKEL come from the germline V gene (reference sequence). The CDR3 covers 14 residues. The chain has TRBV3-1 and TRBJ2-7; D perhaps matches TRBD2 (5 bases). The sample taken for sequencing was tumor tissue. The TCR sequence derives from a male donor with papillary thyroid cancer or a benign thyroid nodule (not recorded which). Some clones in this sample may be carry-over from other donors' samples. The CDR3 spells CASSQATSAWEQYF. For the CDR3, the DNA is TGTGCCAGCAGCCAAGCCACTAGTGCATGGGAGCAGTACTTC.